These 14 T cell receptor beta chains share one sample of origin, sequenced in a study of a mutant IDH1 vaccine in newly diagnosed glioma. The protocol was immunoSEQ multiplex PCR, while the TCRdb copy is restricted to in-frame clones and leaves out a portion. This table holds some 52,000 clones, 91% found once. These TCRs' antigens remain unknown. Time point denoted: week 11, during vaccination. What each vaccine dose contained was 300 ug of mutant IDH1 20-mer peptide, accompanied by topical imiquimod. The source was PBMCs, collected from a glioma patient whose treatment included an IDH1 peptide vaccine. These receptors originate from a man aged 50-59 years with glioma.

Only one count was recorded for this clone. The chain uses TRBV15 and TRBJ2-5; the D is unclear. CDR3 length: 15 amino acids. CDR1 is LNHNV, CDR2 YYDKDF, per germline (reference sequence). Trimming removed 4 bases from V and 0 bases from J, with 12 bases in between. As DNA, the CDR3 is TGTGCCACCAGCAAAGCCGGCCTGAACCAAGAGACCCAGTACTTC. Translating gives CATSKAGLNQETQYF.

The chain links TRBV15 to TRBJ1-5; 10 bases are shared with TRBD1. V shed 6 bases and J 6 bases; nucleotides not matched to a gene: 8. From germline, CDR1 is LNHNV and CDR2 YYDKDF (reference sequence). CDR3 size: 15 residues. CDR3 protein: CATRPRTGGVQPQHF. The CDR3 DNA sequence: TGTGCCACCAGACCACGGACAGGGGGGGTTCAGCCCCAGCATTTT.

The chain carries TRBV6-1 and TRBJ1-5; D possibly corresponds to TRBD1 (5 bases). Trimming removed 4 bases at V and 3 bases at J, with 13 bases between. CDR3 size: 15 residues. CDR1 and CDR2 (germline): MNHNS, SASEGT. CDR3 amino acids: CASSGQWVSNQPQHF. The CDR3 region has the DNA TGTGCCAGCAGTGGACAGTGGGTATCCAATCAGCCCCAGCATTTT.

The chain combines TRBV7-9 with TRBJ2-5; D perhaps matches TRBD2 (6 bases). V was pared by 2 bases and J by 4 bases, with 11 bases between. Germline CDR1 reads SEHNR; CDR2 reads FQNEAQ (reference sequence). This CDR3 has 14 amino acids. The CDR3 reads CASSLSIGGETQYF. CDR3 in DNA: TGTGCCAGCAGCTTAAGCATCGGGGGAGAGACCCAGTACTTC. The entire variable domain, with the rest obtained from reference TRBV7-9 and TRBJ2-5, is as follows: DTGVSQNPRHKITKRGQNVTFRCDPISEHNRLYWYRQTLGQGPEFLTYFQNEAQLEKSRLLSDRFSAERPKGSFSTLEIQRTEQGDSAMYLCASSLSIGGETQYFGPGTRLLVL.

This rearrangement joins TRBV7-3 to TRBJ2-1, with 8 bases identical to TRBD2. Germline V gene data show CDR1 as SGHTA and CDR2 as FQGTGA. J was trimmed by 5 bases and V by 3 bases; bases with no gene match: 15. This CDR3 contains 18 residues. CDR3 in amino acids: CASSLRGLGGRRDNEQFF. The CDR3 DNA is TGTGCCAGCAGCTTGCGGGGCCTGGGCGGGAGGAGGGACAATGAGCAGTTCTTC.

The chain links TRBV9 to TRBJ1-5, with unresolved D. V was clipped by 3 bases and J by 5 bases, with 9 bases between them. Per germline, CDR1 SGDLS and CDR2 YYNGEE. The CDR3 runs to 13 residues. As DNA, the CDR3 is TGTGCCAGCAGCGCAAGCCCCGATCAGCCCCAGCATTTT. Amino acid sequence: CASSASPDQPQHF.

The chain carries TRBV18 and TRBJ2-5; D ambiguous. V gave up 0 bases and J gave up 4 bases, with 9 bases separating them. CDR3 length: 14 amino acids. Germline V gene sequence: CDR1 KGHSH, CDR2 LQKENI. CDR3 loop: CASSPPTARETQYF. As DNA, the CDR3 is TGTGCCAGCTCACCACCCACGGCGCGAGAGACCCAGTACTTC.

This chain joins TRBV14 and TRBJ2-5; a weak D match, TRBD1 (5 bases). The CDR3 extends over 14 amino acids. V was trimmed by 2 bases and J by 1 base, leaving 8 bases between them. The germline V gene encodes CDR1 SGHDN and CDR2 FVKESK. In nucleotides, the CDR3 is TGTGCCAGCAGCCAATTTACAGGCCAAGAGACCCAGTACTTC. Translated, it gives CASSQFTGQETQYF.

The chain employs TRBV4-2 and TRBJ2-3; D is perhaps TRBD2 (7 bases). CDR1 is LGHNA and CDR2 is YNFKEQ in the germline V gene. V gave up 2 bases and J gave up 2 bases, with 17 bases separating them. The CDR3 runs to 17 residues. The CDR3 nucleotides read TGTGCCAGCAGCCAATCAGGGAAGGGGGGGAACACAGATACGCAGTATTTT. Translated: CASSQSGKGGNTDTQYF.

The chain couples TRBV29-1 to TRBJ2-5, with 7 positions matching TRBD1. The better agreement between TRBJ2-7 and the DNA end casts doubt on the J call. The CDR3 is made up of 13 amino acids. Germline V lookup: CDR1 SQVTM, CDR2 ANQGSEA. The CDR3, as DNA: TGCAGCGTGGGGAGACAGGGTCTCCACGAGCAGTACTTC. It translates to CSVGRQGLHEQYF.

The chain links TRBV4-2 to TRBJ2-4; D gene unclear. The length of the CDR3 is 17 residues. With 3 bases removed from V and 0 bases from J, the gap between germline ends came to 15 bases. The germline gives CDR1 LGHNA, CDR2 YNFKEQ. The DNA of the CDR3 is TGTGCCAGCAGCCACGATATTGACCGCGGAGCCAAAAACATTCAGTACTTC. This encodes CASSHDIDRGAKNIQYF.

The CDR3 sequence: CASRGLAPYNEQFF. The DNA of the CDR3 is TGTGCCAGCCGGGGACTAGCGCCTTACAATGAGCAGTTCTTC. The V and J genes are TRBV6-5 and TRBJ2-1; 10 nucleotides align to TRBD2. The CDR3 consists of 14 residues. Germline-derived CDR1 and CDR2 are MNHEY and SVGAGI. Trimming cost V 8 bases and J 4 bases; bases outside gene matches: 5.

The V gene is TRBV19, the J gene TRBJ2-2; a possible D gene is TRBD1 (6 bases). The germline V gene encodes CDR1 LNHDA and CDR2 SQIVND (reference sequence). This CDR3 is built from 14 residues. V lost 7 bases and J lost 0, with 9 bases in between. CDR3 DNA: TGTGCCAGTACCCAGGGGACGAACACCGGGGAGCTGTTTTTT. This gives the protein CASTQGTNTGELFF.

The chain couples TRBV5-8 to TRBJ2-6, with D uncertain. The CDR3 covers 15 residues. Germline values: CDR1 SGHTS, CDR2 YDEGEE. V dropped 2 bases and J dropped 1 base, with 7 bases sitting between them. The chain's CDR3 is CASSFTSSGANVLTF. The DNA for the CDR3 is TGTGCCAGCAGCTTTACAAGTTCTGGGGCCAACGTCCTGACTTTC.